This T cell receptor beta chain was sequenced during a study of identical twins. This clonotype occurred many times. The CDR3 totals 13 residues. With 7 bases removed from V and 2 bases from J, the gap between germline ends came to 11 bases. TCRdb re-analysed the 5' RACE reads in MiXCR, keeping a single row per CDR3 protein. Of about 490,000 distinct CDR3 sequences in the sample, 13% to 15% were seen once. These data were also filed under a second study, of yellow fever vaccine responses in identical twins.

The sample taken for sequencing was CD4+ T cells sorted from blood. The chain has TRBV12-3 or TRBV12-4 and TRBJ2-5; D may be TRBD2 (6 bases). The clonotype originates from a woman between 18 and 29 years old in good health. CDR3 sequence (DNA): TGTGCCAGCAAACGGGACTTACAAGAGACCCAGTACTTC. As protein: CASKRDLQETQYF.